A selection of T cell receptor beta chains follows, all from one sample in a study of cytomegalovirus exposure and HLA in healthy donors. Libraries were prepared by immunoSEQ multiplex PCR; TCRdb keeps only in-frame clonotypes and omits some of them. The table shows 160,000 or so clones, with roughly 70% occurring only once. Sequencing input: PBMCs. The receptors here all came from a woman aged 25 to 45 in good health and CMV-seronegative. Each CDR3 is given with its conserved first and last residue. Fields, in order: clone size, V gene, CDR3 length, D gene, J gene, CDR3 protein, CDR3 DNA. A D gene is named only where the DNA matches it firmly. Size values are once, few and many counts, or a class for expanded clones, and some rows have none.

.,TRBV9,20,TRBD2,TRBJ2-6,CASSAPLPGLAGSLANVLTF,TGTGCCAGCAGCGCCCCTCTACCGGGACTAGCGGGATCATTGGCCAACGTCCTGACTTTC
.,TRBV5-6,15,TRBD1,TRBJ2-7,CASSLAGQGSYEQYF,TGTGCCAGCAGCTTGGCGGGACAGGGCTCCTACGAGCAGTACTTC
.,TRBV5-1,15,TRBD2,TRBJ2-7,CASSLGTSAIYEQYF,TGCGCCAGCAGCTTGGGTACTAGCGCTATCTACGAGCAGTACTTC
.,TRBV7-9,17,TRBD2,TRBJ2-2,CASSALGGGEGTGELFF,TGTGCCAGCAGCGCGCTTGGTGGAGGGGAGGGCACCGGGGAGCTGTTTTTT
.,TRBV6-5,15,.,TRBJ2-7,CASTPPGSSSYEQYF,TGTGCCAGCACTCCCCCGGGGAGTAGCTCCTACGAGCAGTACTTC
.,TRBV15,13,.,TRBJ1-2,CATSSGQSYGYTF,TGTGCCACCAGCAGTGGACAAAGTTATGGCTACACCTTC
.,TRBV5-1,14,.,TRBJ2-3,CASSLVQGEDTQYF,TGCGCCAGCAGCTTGGTACAAGGGGAAGATACGCAGTATTTT
once,TRBV28,14,.,TRBJ1-6,CASSLSSYNSPLHF,TGTGCCAGCAGTTTGAGCTCCTATAATTCACCCCTCCACTTT
.,TRBV7-2,13,.,TRBJ2-7,CASSLVVTYEQYF,TGTGCCAGCAGCTTAGTCGTAACCTACGAGCAGTACTTC
.,TRBV4-1,14,TRBD2,TRBJ2-7,CASSQVAGDYEQYF,TGCGCCAGCAGCCAAGTTGCGGGAGACTACGAGCAGTACTTC
.,TRBV7-9,14,.,TRBJ1-5,CASSDTAGNQPQHF,TGTGCCAGCAGCGACACAGCTGGTAATCAGCCCCAGCATTTT
.,TRBV19,14,.,TRBJ2-3,CASSPLLGPYTQYF,TGTGCCAGTAGTCCCCTCCTGGGCCCTTATACGCAGTATTTT
.,TRBV6-5,14,.,TRBJ1-1,CASSYEGDNTEAFF,TGTGCCAGCAGTTACGAGGGTGATAACACTGAAGCTTTCTTT
few,TRBV7-9,15,.,TRBJ2-2,CASSLVASSTGELFF,TGTGCCAGCAGCTTAGTAGCATCGAGCACCGGGGAGCTGTTTTTT
once,TRBV11-2,14,.,TRBJ2-7,CASSSLTGSYEQYF,TGTGCCAGCAGCTCATTGACAGGTTCCTACGAGCAGTACTTC
.,TRBV2,14,TRBD1,TRBJ1-2,CASIPGQTLYGYTF,TGTGCCAGCATTCCGGGACAGACCCTCTATGGCTACACCTTC
.,TRBV6-4,15,.,TRBJ2-3,CASRRAGQDTDTQYF,TGTGCCAGCCGCAGGGCGGGGCAGGACACAGATACGCAGTATTTT
few,TRBV7-2,16,.,TRBJ1-1,CASSSSRGSQNTEAFF,TGTGCCAGCAGCTCGAGTCGGGGAAGCCAGAACACTGAAGCTTTCTTT
.,TRBV5-5,15,TRBD1,TRBJ2-7,CASSSRTGISYEQYF,TGTGCCAGCAGCTCCAGGACAGGAATCTCCTACGAGCAGTACTTC
few,TRBV7-2,14,.,TRBJ1-1,CASSLGGTNTEAFF,TGTGCCAGCAGCTTAGGCGGGACGAACACTGAAGCTTTCTTT
.,TRBV4-1,16,TRBD2,TRBJ2-2,CASSPRLAGNTGELFF,TGCGCCAGCAGCCCTCGACTAGCGGGGAACACCGGGGAGCTGTTTTTT
.,TRBV27,16,.,TRBJ2-1,CASSFGQGGSYNEQFF,TGTGCCAGCAGTTTCGGTCAGGGGGGTTCCTACAATGAGCAGTTCTTC
.,TRBV14,13,.,TRBJ1-1,CASSHRGDTEAFF,TGTGCCAGCAGCCATCGGGGGGACACTGAAGCTTTCTTT
.,TRBV7-3,19,TRBD2,TRBJ2-2,CASSLAAGLARSEIGELFF,TGTGCCAGCAGTCTAGCGGCGGGACTAGCGAGATCGGAGATCGGGGAGCTGTTTTTT
.,TRBV5-1,20,TRBD2,TRBJ2-3,CASSSRGGLAGHRSTDTQYF,TGCGCCAGCAGCTCGCGGGGCGGACTAGCGGGGCACCGAAGCACAGATACGCAGTATTTT
.,TRBV5-4,15,.,TRBJ2-1,CASSSLARADNEQFF,TGTGCCAGCAGCTCACTAGCTAGGGCTGACAATGAGCAGTTCTTC
.,TRBV14,15,.,TRBJ2-5,CASSQGRTVGGTQYF,TGTGCCAGCAGCCAAGGGAGGACCGTAGGGGGGACCCAGTACTTC
.,TRBV7-9,14,TRBD1,TRBJ1-1,CASSSGTGTSGAFF,TGTGCCAGCAGCTCCGGGACAGGGACTTCGGGAGCTTTCTTT
.,TRBV5-4,13,TRBD2,TRBJ2-7,CASSRTSQAEQYF,TGTGCCAGCAGCCGGACTAGTCAAGCCGAGCAGTACTTC
few,TRBV11-2,14,TRBD1,TRBJ2-7,CASSLFTGDYEQYF,TGTGCCAGCAGCTTATTCACAGGGGACTACGAGCAGTACTTC
.,TRBV7-3,15,.,TRBJ2-3,CASSKRGANTDTQYF,TGTGCCAGCAGCAAACGGGGGGCCAACACAGATACGCAGTATTTT
.,TRBV2,14,TRBD1,TRBJ1-1,CASSVSGQGARAFF,TGTGCCAGCAGTGTTTCGGGGCAGGGGGCAAGAGCTTTCTTT
.,TRBV10-3,15,.,TRBJ1-1,CAISEVGRGKPEAFF,TGTGCCATCAGTGAGGTAGGCAGGGGTAAGCCTGAAGCTTTCTTT
.,TRBV5-1,14,.,TRBJ2-1,CASSPGSVGNEQFF,TGCGCCAGCAGCCCAGGGTCGGTGGGCAATGAGCAGTTCTTC
.,TRBV7-7,15,TRBD2,TRBJ2-3,CASSLTSGSTDTQYF,TGTGCTAGCAGCTTGACTAGCGGATCCACAGATACGCAGTATTTT
few,TRBV7-2,13,TRBD2,TRBJ2-1,CASSFWTSNEQFF,TGTGCCAGCAGCTTTTGGACTAGCAATGAGCAGTTCTTC
.,TRBV11-3,14,TRBD2,TRBJ2-1,CASSLGLAGAPLLF,TGTGCCAGCAGCTTAGGACTAGCGGGGGCCCCCCTCCTCTTC
few,TRBV7-6,14,TRBD1,TRBJ1-1,CASSPWDRDTEAFF,TGTGCCAGCAGCCCGTGGGACAGGGACACTGAAGCTTTCTTT
.,TRBV6-5,14,.,TRBJ1-5,CASRSPHSNQPQHF,TGTGCCAGCAGGTCCCCCCATAGCAATCAGCCCCAGCATTTT
few,TRBV19,14,.,TRBJ1-5,CASSVQGGNQPQHF,TGTGCCAGTAGCGTACAGGGAGGCAATCAGCCCCAGCATTTT
few,TRBV28,15,TRBD2,TRBJ2-1,CASKLGGLAGVEQFF,TGTGCCAGCAAGTTGGGGGGACTAGCGGGAGTTGAGCAGTTCTTC
.,TRBV4-2,15,TRBD1,TRBJ1-2,CASSQRTGENYGYTF,TGTGCCAGCAGCCAAAGGACAGGGGAGAACTATGGCTACACCTTC
.,TRBV30,11,.,TRBJ1-3,CAWSVRNTIYF,TGTGCCTGGAGTGTCAGAAACACCATATATTTT
few,TRBV7-9,14,TRBD2,TRBJ2-1,CASSQRGLYNEQFF,TGTGCCAGCAGCCAGCGGGGCCTCTACAATGAGCAGTTCTTC
.,TRBV5-6,14,.,TRBJ1-4,CASSRSGQNEKLFF,TGTGCCAGCAGCCGTTCCGGACAGAATGAAAAACTGTTTTTT
.,TRBV14,12,.,TRBJ1-1,CASSRGNTEAFF,TGTGCCAGCAGTCGGGGGAACACTGAAGCTTTCTTT
.,TRBV28,12,.,TRBJ2-7,CASSSQNYEQYF,TGTGCCAGCAGCTCTCAGAATTACGAGCAGTACTTC
.,TRBV2,13,.,TRBJ1-1,CASSVGQNTEAFF,TGTGCCAGCAGTGTTGGTCAGAATACTGAAGCTTTCTTT
.,TRBV9,15,.,TRBJ1-1,CASSPPEGRGTEAFF,TGTGCCAGCAGCCCCCCCGAGGGCCGGGGGACTGAAGCTTTCTTT
.,TRBV28,13,TRBD1,TRBJ2-7,CASSLGQNYEQYF,TGTGCCAGCAGTCTGGGACAGAACTACGAGCAGTACTTC
.,TRBV28,14,.,TRBJ1-5,CASSDMDSNQPQHF,TGTGCCAGCAGTGACATGGATAGCAATCAGCCCCAGCATTTT
.,TRBV19,12,.,TRBJ2-7,CASSSEGWEQYF,TGTGCCAGTAGTTCGGAGGGGTGGGAGCAGTACTTC
.,TRBV28,15,TRBD2,TRBJ2-1,CASRVREGLYNEQFF,TGTGCCAGCAGGGTACGGGAGGGCCTATACAATGAGCAGTTCTTC
few,TRBV15,14,.,TRBJ2-4,CATSRHGGKVIQYF,TGTGCCACCAGCAGACATGGGGGGAAGGTCATTCAGTACTTC